These 6 T cell receptor beta chains were sequenced from one sample in a study of blood T cell repertoires in COVID-19 (dated by TCRdb to 2020 to 2022). The library was generated by the immunoSEQ multiplex PCR assay. The table comes from immuneACCESS by way of TCRdb, which keeps in-frame sequences with V and J called. Part of the clones is missing from these tables; in studies checked, under half for an unresolved V gene and the rest for unknown reasons. The sample table contains roughly 500,000 clones; only one count was recorded for 80% to 90% of them. The top ten hold roughly 0.92% of the sample. The source material was peripheral blood. The receptors here all came from a young man with COVID-19, enrolled during active disease.

The genes are TRBV12-3 or TRBV12-4 and TRBJ2-3; D not resolved. The length of the CDR3 is 13 residues. V lost 2 bases to trimming and J lost 6 bases, with 9 bases between them. CDR3 in amino acids: CASSLSGPDTQYF. In DNA, the CDR3 is TGTGCCAGCAGTTTAAGTGGCCCGGATACGCAGTATTTT.

The chain has TRBV5-8 and TRBJ2-4; D unresolved. Germline V lookup: CDR1 SGHTS, CDR2 YDEGEE. V gave up 4 bases and J gave up 7 bases, with 15 bases separating them. The CDR3 has 14 amino acids. The CDR3 sequence: CASSRSLVRNIQYF. CDR3 nucleotide sequence: TGTGCCAGCAGCCGCTCACTGGTACGGAACATTCAGTACTTC. The full variable domain, rest sourced from reference TRBV5-8 and TRBJ2-4, is EAGVTQSPTHLIKTRGQQATLRCSPISGHTSVYWYQQALGLGLQFLLWYDEGEERNRGNFPPRFSGRQFPNYSSELNVNALELEDSALYLCASSRSLVRNIQYFGAGTRLSVL.

This rearrangement joins TRBV2 to TRBJ2-1; tentatively, D is TRBD2 (5 bases). The germline V gene encodes CDR1 SNHLY and CDR2 FYNNEI. CDR3 length: 15 residues. V shed 3 bases and J shed 2 bases, with 11 bases lying between them. The CDR3 reads CASSDDGVAYNEQFF. CDR3 sequence (DNA): TGTGCCAGCAGTGATGACGGGGTTGCCTACAATGAGCAGTTCTTC.

The chain carries TRBV4-2 and TRBJ2-7; D not certain. Looked up from germline, CDR1 is LGHNA and CDR2 is YNFKEQ. Trimming shortened V by 0 bases and J by 6 bases, and 9 bases separated the two germline ends. CDR3 size: 13 residues. CDR3 sequence reads: CASSQELAGEQYF. The CDR3 nucleotides are TGTGCCAGCAGCCAAGAATTAGCTGGCGAGCAGTACTTC.

This chain links TRBV14 with TRBJ1-1; D gene uncertain. Trimming took off 1 base at V and 8 bases at J, with 14 bases between the two ends. The CDR3 is 14 amino acids. From germline, CDR1 is SGHDN and CDR2 FVKESK. The CDR3 DNA is TGTGCCAGCAGCCAAGGGGCCCGCACCGTCGAAGCTTTCTTT. Its protein product is CASSQGARTVEAFF.

CDR3 coding DNA: TGTGCCAGCAGCCCCCGACCTACAGGGGGCGGAGAAAAACTGTTTTTT. It translates to CASSPRPTGGGEKLFF. The chain is built from TRBV9 and TRBJ1-4; the match to TRBD1 covers 9 bases. There are 16 residues in the CDR3. The junction had 12 bases not matched to a gene; V was cut back by 4 bases and J by 8 bases. Germline assignment: CDR1 SGDLS and CDR2 YYNGEE.